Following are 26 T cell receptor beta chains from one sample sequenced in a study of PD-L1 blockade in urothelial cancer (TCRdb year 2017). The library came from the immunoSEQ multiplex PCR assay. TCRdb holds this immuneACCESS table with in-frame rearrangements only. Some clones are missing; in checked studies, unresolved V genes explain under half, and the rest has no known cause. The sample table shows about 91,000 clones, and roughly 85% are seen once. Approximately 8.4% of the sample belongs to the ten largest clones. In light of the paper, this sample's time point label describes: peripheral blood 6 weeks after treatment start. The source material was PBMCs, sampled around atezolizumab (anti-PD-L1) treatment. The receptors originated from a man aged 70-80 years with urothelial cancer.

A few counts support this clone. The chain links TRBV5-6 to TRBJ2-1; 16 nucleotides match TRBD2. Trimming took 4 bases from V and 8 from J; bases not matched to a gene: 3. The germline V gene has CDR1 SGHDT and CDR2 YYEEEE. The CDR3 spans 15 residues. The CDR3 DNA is TGTGCCAGCAGCATGGGACTAGCGGGAGGGCATGAGCAGTTCTTC. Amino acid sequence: CASSMGLAGGHEQFF.

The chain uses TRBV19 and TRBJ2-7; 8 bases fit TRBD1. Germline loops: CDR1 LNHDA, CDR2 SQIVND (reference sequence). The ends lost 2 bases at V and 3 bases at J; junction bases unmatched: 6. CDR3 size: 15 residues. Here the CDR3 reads CASSISGDRLYEQYF. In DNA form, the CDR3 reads TGTGCCAGTAGTATATCCGGGGACAGGCTCTACGAGCAGTACTTC.

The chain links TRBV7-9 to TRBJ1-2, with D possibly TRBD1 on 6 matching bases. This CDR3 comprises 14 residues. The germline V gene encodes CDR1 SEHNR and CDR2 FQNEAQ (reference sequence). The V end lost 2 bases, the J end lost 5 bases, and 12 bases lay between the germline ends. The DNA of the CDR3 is TGTGCCAGCAGCTTAAACAGGGAACCTTATGGCTACACCTTC. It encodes CASSLNREPYGYTF.

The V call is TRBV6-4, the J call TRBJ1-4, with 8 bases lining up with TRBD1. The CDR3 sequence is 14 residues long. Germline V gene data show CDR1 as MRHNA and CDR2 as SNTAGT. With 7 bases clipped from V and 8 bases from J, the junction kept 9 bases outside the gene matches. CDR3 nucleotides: TGTGCCAGCAACGACAGGGGTTTCGTGGAAAAACTGTTTTTT. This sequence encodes CASNDRGFVEKLFF.

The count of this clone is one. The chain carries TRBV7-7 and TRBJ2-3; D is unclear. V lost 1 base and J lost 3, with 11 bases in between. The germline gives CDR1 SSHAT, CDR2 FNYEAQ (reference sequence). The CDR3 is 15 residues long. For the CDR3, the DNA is TGTGCCAGCAGCTTAGGGGCCTCAGGAACAGATACGCAGTATTTT. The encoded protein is CASSLGASGTDTQYF. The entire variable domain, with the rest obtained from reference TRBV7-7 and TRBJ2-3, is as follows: GAGVSQSPRYKVTKRGQDVTLRCDPISSHATLYWYQQALGQGPEFLTYFNYEAQPDKSGLPSDRFSAERPEGSISTLTIQRTEQRDSAMYRCASSLGASGTDTQYFGPGTRLTVL.

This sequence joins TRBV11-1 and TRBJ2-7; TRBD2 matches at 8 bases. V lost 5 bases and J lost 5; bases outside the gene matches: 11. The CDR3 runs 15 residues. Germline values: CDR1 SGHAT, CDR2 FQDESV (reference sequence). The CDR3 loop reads CASSQFRGGSDEQYF. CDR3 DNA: TGTGCCAGCAGCCAGTTCCGGGGGGGCTCGGACGAGCAGTACTTC.

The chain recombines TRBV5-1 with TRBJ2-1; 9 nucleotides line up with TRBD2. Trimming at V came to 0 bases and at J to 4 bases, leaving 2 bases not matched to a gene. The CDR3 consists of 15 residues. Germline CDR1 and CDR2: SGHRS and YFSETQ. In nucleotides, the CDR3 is TGCGCCAGCAGCTTGGGCGGGGGGGGGTACAATGAGCAGTTCTTC. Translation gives CASSLGGGGYNEQFF.

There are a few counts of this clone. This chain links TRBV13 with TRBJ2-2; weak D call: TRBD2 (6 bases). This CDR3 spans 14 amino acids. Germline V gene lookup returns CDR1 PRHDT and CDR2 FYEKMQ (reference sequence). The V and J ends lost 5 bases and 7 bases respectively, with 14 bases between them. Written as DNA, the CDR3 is TGTGCCAGCAGCCCCGACTGGGGGGTCGGGGAGCTGTTTTTT. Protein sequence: CASSPDWGVGELFF.

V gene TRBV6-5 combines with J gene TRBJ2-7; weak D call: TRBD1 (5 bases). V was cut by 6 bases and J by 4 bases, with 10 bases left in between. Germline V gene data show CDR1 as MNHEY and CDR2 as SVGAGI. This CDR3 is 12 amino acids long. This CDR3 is CASSPDKYEQYF. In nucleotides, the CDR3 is TGTGCCAGCAGCCCGGACAAATACGAGCAGTACTTC.

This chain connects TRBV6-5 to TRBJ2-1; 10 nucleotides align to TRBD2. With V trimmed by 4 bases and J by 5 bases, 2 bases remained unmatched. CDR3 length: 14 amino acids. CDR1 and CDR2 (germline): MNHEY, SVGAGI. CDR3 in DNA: TGTGCCAGCAGTTGGACTAGCGGTCACAATGAGCAGTTCTTC. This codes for CASSWTSGHNEQFF.

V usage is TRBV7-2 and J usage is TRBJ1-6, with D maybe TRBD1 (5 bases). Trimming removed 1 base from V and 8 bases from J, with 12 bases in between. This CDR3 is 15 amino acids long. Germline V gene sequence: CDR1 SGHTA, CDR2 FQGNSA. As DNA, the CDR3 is TGTGCCAGCAGCTTAGATTCGACAGACTATTCACCCCTCCACTTT. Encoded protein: CASSLDSTDYSPLHF.

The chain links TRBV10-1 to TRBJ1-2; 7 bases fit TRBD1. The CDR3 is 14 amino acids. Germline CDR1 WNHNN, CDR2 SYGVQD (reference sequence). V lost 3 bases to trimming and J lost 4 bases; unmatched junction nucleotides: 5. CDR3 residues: CASSDGGQPYGYTF. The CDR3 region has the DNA TGCGCCAGCAGTGATGGGGGACAGCCCTATGGCTACACCTTC.

The CDR3 is CASRSAGGTDTQYF. CDR3 DNA: TGTGCCAGCAGGTCTGCGGGGGGCACAGATACGCAGTATTTT. V is TRBV5-6 and J is TRBJ2-3, with 7 bases lining up with TRBD2. The germline CDR1 and CDR2 sequences are SGHDT and YYEEEE. This CDR3 has 14 amino acids. Germline trimming cut 5 bases from V and 1 base from J; bases unmatched to any gene: 4.

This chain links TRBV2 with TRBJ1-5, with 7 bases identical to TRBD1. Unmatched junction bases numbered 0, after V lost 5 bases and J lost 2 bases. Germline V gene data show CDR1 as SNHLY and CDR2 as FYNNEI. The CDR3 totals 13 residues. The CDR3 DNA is TGTGCCAGCAGTACAGGGGGCAATCAGCCCCAGCATTTT. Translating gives CASSTGGNQPQHF. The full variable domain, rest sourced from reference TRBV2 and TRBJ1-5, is EPEVTQTPSHQVTQMGQEVILRCVPISNHLYFYWYRQILGQKVEFLVSFYNNEISEKSEIFDDQFSVERPDGSNFTLKIRSTKLEDSAMYFCASSTGGNQPQHFGDGTRLSIL.

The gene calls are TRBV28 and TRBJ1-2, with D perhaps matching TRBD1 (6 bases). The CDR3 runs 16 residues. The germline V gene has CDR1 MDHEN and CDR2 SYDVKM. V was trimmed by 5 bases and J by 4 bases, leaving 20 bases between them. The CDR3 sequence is CASSPGSRGILYGYTF. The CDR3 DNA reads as TGTGCCAGCAGTCCGGGATCCAGGGGCATACTCTATGGCTACACCTTC.

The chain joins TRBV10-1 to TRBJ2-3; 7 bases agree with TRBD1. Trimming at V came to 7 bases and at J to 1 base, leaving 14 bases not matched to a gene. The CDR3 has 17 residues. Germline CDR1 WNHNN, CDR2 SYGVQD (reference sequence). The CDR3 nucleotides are TGCGCCAGCACTTTATACAGGGGCCCAATGTGCACAGATACGCAGTATTTT. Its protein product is CASTLYRGPMCTDTQYF.

The CDR3 DNA reads as TGCGCCAGCAGTCAATGGACTAGCGGGGGGGACAATGAGCAGTTCTTC. Translation: CASSQWTSGGDNEQFF. The V and J genes are TRBV23-1 and TRBJ2-1; 15 nucleotides line up with TRBD2. TRBV23-1 is placed among ORFs of uncertain function. With V trimmed by 1 base and J by 5 bases, 0 bases remained unmatched. The CDR3 sequence is 16 residues long.

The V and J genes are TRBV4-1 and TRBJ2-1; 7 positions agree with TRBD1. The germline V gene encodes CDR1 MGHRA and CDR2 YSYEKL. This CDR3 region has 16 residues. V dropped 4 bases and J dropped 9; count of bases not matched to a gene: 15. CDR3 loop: CASSRDGAGGIVEQFF. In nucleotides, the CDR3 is TGCGCCAGCAGCCGGGACGGGGCAGGGGGTATCGTTGAGCAGTTCTTC.

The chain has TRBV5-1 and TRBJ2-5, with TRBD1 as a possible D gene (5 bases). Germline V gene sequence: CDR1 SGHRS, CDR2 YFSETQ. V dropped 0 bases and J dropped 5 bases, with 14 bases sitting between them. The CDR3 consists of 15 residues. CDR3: CASSLGAGSGETQYF. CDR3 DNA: TGCGCCAGCAGCTTGGGGGCAGGGTCGGGTGAGACCCAGTACTTC.

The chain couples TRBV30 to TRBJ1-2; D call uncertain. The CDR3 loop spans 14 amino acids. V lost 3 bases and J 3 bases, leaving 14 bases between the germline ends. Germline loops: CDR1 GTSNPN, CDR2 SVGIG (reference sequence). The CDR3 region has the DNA TGTGCCTGGAGGCTGTCGGGAATTCACTATGGCTACACCTTC. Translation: CAWRLSGIHYGYTF.

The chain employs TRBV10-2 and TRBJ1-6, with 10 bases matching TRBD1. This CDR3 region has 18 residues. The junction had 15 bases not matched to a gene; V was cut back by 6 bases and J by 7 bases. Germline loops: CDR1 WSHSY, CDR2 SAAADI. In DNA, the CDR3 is TGCGCCAGCAGCCACCCCATCACCGGGACAGGGGTGAATTCACCCCTCCACTTT. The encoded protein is CASSHPITGTGVNSPLHF.

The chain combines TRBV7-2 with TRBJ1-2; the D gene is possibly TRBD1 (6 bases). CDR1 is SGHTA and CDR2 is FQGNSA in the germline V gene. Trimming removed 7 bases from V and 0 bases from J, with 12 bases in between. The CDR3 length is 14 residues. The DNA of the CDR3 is TGTGCCAGCACCTCGGACAGAACTAACTATGGCTACACCTTC. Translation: CASTSDRTNYGYTF. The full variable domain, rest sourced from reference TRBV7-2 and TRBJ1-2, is GAGVSQSPSNKVTEKGKDVELRCDPISGHTALYWYRQSLGQGLEFLIYFQGNSAPDKSGLPSDRFSAERTGGSVSTLTIQRTQQEDSAVYLCASTSDRTNYGYTFGSGTRLTVV.

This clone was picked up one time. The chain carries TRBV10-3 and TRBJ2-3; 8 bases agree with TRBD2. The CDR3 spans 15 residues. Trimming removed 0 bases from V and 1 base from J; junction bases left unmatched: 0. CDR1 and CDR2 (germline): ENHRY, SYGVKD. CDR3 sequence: CAISESTSGTDTQYF. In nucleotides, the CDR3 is TGTGCCATCAGTGAGTCGACTAGCGGCACAGATACGCAGTATTTT.

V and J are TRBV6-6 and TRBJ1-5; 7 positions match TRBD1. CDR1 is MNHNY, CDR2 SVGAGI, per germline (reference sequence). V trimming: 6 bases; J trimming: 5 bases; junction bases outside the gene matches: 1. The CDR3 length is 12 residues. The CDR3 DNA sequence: TGTGCCAGCAGCCAGGGGGATCAGCCCCAGCATTTT. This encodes CASSQGDQPQHF.

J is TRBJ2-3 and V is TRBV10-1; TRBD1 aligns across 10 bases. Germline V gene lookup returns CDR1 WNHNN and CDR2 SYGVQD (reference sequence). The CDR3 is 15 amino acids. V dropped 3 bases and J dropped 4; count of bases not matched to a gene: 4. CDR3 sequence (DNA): TGCGCCAGCAGTGACTCCGGGACAGGGGCAGATACGCAGTATTTT. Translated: CASSDSGTGADTQYF.

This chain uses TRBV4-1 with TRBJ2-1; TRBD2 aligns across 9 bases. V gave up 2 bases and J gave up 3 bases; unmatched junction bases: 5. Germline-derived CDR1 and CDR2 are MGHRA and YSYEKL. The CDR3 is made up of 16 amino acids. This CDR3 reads CASSQTGLASYNEQFF. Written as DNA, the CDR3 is TGCGCCAGCAGCCAAACTGGACTAGCGAGCTACAATGAGCAGTTCTTC.